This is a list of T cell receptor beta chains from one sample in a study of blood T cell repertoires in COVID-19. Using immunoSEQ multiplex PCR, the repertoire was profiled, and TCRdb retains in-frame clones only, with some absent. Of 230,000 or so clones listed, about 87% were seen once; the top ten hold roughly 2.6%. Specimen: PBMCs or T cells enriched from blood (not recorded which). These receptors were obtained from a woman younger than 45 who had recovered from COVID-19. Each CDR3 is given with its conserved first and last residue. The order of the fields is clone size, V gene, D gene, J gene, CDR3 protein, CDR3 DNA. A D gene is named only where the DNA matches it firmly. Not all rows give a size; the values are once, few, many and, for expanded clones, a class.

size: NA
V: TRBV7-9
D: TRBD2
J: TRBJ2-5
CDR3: CASSFWPSGKETQYF
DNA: TGTGCCAGCAGCTTTTGGCCTAGCGGTAAAGAGACCCAGTACTTC

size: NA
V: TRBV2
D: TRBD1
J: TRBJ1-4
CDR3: CASSEFPLEGALTNEKLFF
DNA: TGTGCCAGCAGTGAATTCCCTCTTGAGGGGGCGCTGACTAATGAAAAACTGTTTTTT

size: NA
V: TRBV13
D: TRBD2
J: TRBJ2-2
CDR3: CASSPLGAGGPTGELFF
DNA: TGTGCCAGCAGCCCTCTAGGGGCGGGGGGGCCCACCGGGGAGCTGTTTTTT

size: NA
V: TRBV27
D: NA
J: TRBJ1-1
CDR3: CASSLSQVMNTEAFF
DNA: TGTGCCAGCAGTTTATCTCAGGTTATGAACACTGAAGCTTTCTTT

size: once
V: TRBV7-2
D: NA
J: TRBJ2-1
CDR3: CASSIVGGHTYNEQFF
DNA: TGTGCCAGCAGTATCGTCGGGGGGCACACCTACAATGAGCAGTTCTTC

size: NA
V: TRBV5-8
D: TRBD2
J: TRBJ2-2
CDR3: CASSPLGLANTGELFF
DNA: TGTGCCAGCAGCCCCCTGGGACTAGCGAACACCGGGGAGCTGTTTTTT

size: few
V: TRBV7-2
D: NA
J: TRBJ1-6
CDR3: CASSGAFNSPLHF
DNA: TGTGCCAGCAGCGGGGCATTTAATTCACCCCTCCACTTT

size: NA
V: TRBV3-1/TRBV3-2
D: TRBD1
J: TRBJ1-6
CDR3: CASSPRTGRSPLHF
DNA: TGTGCCAGCAGCCCGAGGACAGGGAGGTCACCCCTCCACTTT

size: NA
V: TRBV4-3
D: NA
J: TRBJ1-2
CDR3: CASSQDQDRTFYGYTF
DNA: TGCGCCAGCAGCCAAGACCAAGACAGAACGTTCTATGGCTACACCTTC

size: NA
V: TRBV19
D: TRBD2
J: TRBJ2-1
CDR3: CASSITAGGRLNEQFF
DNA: TGTGCCAGTAGTATAACTGCGGGGGGGCGTCTCAATGAGCAGTTCTTC

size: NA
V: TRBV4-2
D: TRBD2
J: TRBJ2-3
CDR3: CASSPTSGGPDTQYF
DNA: TGTGCCAGCAGCCCAACTAGCGGGGGCCCAGATACGCAGTATTTT

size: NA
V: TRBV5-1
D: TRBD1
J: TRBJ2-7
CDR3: CASSLATGYSYEQYF
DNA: TGCGCCAGCAGCTTGGCGACAGGGTACTCCTACGAGCAGTACTTC

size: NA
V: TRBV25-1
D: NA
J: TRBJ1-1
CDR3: CASSLGQNTEAFF
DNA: TGTGCCAGCAGTCTGGGACAGAACACTGAAGCTTTCTTT

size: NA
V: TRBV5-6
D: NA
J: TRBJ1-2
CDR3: CASSGGGSGYGYTF
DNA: TGTGCCAGCAGCGGCGGGGGGAGCGGCTATGGCTACACCTTC

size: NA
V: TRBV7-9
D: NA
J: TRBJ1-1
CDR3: CASSSSGRNTEAFF
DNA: NA

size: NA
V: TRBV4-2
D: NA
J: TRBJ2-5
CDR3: CASSQDSSTETQYF
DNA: TGTGCCAGCAGCCAAGATAGTAGTACTGAGACCCAGTACTTC

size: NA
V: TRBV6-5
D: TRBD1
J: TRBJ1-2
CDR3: CASSPSTGEDYGYTF
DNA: TGTGCCAGCAGTCCTAGTACAGGGGAGGACTATGGCTACACCTTC

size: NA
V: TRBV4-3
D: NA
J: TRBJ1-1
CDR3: CASSQVVRNTEAFF
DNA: TGCGCCAGCAGCCAAGTAGTTAGGAACACTGAAGCTTTCTTT

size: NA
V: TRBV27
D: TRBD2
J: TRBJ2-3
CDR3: CASRLAGFTDTQYF
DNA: TGTGCCAGCAGACTAGCGGGGTTCACAGATACGCAGTATTTT

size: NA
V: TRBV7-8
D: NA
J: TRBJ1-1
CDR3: CASSLGSPEPGAFF
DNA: TGTGCCAGCAGCTTAGGATCACCGGAGCCTGGGGCTTTCTTT

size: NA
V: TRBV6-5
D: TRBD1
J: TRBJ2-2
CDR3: CASRSQGATTGELFF
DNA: TGTGCCAGCAGGTCTCAGGGGGCGACCACCGGGGAGCTGTTTTTT

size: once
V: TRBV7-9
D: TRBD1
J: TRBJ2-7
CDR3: CATLDRGRREQYF
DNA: TGTGCCACCCTCGACAGGGGGCGTCGGGAGCAGTACTTC

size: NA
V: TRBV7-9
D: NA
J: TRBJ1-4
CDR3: CASSPSGDEKLFF
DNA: TGTGCCAGCAGCCCCTCAGGGGATGAAAAACTGTTTTTT

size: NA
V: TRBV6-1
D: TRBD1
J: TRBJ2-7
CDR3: CASSESGTGQDEQYF
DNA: TGTGCCAGCAGTGAATCCGGGACAGGGCAAGACGAGCAGTACTTC

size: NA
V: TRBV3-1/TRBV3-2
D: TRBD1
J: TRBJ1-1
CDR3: CASSQDHRGRGTEAFF
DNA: TGTGCCAGCAGCCAAGACCACAGGGGGCGAGGCACTGAAGCTTTCTTT

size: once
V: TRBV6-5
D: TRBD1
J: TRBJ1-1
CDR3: CASRAQGAFTEAFF
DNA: TGTGCCAGCAGGGCACAGGGGGCTTTCACTGAAGCTTTCTTT

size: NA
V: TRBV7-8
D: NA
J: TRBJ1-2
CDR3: CASSPQGTGNYGYTF
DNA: TGTGCCAGCAGCCCTCAGGGAACGGGCAACTATGGCTACACCTTC

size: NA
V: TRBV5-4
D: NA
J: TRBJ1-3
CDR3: CASSALGLGAGNTIYF
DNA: TGTGCCAGCAGCGCTTTGGGGCTAGGCGCTGGAAACACCATATATTTT

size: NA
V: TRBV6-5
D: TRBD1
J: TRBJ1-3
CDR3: CASRPQDRTGNTIYF
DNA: TGTGCCAGCAGACCTCAGGACAGGACTGGAAACACCATATATTTT

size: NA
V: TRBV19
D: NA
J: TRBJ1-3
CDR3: CASSTTTGGYGNTIYF
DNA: TGTGCCAGTAGCACCACGACGGGGGGTTATGGAAACACCATATATTTT

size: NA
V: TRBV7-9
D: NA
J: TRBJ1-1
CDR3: CASSSRGAEAFF
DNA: TGTGCCAGCAGCTCCCGAGGCGCTGAAGCTTTCTTT

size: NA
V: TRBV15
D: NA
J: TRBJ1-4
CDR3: CATSRDTATNEKLFF
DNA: TGTGCCACCAGCCGTGACACTGCAACTAATGAAAAACTGTTTTTT